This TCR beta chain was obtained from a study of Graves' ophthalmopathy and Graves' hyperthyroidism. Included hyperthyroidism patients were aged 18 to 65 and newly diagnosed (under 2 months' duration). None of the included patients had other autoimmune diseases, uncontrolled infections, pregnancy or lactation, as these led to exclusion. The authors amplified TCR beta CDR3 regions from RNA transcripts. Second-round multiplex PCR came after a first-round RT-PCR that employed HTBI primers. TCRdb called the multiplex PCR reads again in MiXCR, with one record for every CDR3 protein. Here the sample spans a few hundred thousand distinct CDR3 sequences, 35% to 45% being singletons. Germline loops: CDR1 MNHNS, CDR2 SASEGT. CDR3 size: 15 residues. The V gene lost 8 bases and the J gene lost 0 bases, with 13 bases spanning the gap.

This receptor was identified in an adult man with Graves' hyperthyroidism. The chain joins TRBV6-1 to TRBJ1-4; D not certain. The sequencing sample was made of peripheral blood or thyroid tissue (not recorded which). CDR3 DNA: TGTGCCAGCGGGCCGGACCCAACAACTAATGAAAAACTGTTTTTT. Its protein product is CASGPDPTTNEKLFF.